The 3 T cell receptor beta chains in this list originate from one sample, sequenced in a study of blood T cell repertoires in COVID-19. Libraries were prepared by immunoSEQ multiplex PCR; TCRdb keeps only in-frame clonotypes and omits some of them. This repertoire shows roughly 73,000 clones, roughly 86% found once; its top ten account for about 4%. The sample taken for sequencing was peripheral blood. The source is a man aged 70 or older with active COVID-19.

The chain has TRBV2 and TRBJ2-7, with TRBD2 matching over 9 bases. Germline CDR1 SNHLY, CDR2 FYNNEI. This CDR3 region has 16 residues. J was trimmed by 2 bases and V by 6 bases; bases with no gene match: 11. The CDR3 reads CASSGRGLAPPYEQYF. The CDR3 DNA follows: TGTGCCAGCAGCGGGCGGGGACTAGCACCACCCTACGAGCAGTACTTC.

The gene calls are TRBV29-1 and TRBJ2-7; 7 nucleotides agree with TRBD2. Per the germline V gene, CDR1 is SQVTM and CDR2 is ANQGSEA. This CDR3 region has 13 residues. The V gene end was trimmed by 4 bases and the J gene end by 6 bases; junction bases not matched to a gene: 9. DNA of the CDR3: TGCAGCGTTGGGGCCCTGGGGGGGTCCGAGCAGTACTTC. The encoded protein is CSVGALGGSEQYF.

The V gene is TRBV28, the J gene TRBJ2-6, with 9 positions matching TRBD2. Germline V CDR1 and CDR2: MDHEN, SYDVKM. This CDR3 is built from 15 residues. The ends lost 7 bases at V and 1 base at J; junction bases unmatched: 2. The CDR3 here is CASTAGGSGANVLTF. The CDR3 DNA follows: TGTGCCAGCACTGCGGGGGGGTCTGGGGCCAACGTCCTGACTTTC.